This T cell receptor beta chain derives from a study of blood T cell repertoires in COVID-19. Background on the study: COVID-19 samples collected from the United States, Italy and Spain covered acute and convalescent phases. In each case, the material was cDNA or gDNA derived from T cells, B-cell-depleted T cells, or PBMCs.

Study processing details: Reference gene primer amplification gave estimated nucleated cell counts. This table comes from immunoSEQ multiplex PCR, and its TCRdb copy is limited to in-frame clones, with some not included. For V, J and clone size, that table is used; D and trimming come from the DNA. The table includes approximately 76,000 clones, 86% detected once. Unmatched junction bases numbered 3, after V lost 3 bases and J lost 1 base. The CDR3 is 16 residues long. Per germline, CDR1 SNHLY and CDR2 FYNNEI. The sequencing input was peripheral blood. The chain carries TRBV2 and TRBJ2-1, with 10 bases lining up with TRBD2. This clonotype was sampled from a woman aged 55-75 years with acute or convalescent COVID-19. The CDR3 here is CASSDSGGQSYNEQFF. Here the CDR3 DNA reads TGTGCCAGCAGTGATAGCGGGGGGCAGTCCTACAATGAGCAGTTCTTC.